This T cell receptor beta chain emerged from a study of shared clonotypes between healthy human individuals. Repertoires were generated with immunoSEQ multiplex PCR, while TCRdb's copy carries only in-frame clones and drops some. The profile shows hundreds of thousands of clones, approximately 79% of them singletons. Trimming cost V 4 bases and J 8 bases, with 15 bases left between them. The CDR3 has 14 amino acids. The V gene's germline CDR1 is SGHAT and CDR2 FQDESV (reference sequence). This sequence originates from a woman aged 25 to 39 in good health. V gene TRBV11-1 combines with J gene TRBJ2-1; D is unclear. The sample consisted of memory CD4+ T cells sorted from blood. Subset specified: CD45RA-negative fraction. The CDR3: CASSSSTALHEQFF. CDR3 in DNA: TGTGCCAGCAGCTCGTCTACAGCCTTGCATGAGCAGTTCTTC.